This is a list of T cell receptor beta chains from one sample in a study of PD-L1 blockade in urothelial cancer. Repertoires were generated with immunoSEQ multiplex PCR, while TCRdb's copy carries only in-frame clones and drops some. The sample includes 75,000 to 95,000 clones, about 91% of them seen just once. The sample consisted of PBMCs, taken around atezolizumab (anti-PD-L1) treatment. Receptors originate from a woman aged 80 or over with urothelial cancer. Each CDR3 is given with its conserved first and last residue. The order of the fields is V gene, J gene, clone size, D gene, CDR3 DNA, CDR3 protein. The D gene is left open where the match is weak. Rows give clone size only sometimes, using once, few, many, or a class for an expanded clone.

V: TRBV6-1
J: TRBJ1-5
size: .
D: .
DNA: TGTGCCAGCAGTGAAGCGCAGGGAAAGGGTCAGCCCCAGCATTTT
CDR3: CASSEAQGKGQPQHF

V: TRBV5-1
J: TRBJ2-1
size: once
D: .
DNA: TGCGCCAGCAGCTTCGGCCAGACAGGGAGGAATGAGCAGTTCTTC
CDR3: CASSFGQTGRNEQFF

V: TRBV30
J: TRBJ1-5
size: .
D: TRBD1
DNA: TGTGCCTGGACTGGACAGGGTTCGAATCAGCCCCAGCATTTT
CDR3: CAWTGQGSNQPQHF

V: TRBV5-1
J: TRBJ2-7
size: medium-sized
D: .
DNA: TGCGCCAGCAGCTTGGTGGGGCCTCCTTACGAGCAGTACTTC
CDR3: CASSLVGPPYEQYF

V: TRBV11-2
J: TRBJ2-3
size: .
D: TRBD2
DNA: TGTGCCAGCAGATCCCAAATCATAGCGGGAGCTAGCACAGATACGCAGTATTTT
CDR3: CASRSQIIAGASTDTQYF

V: TRBV25-1
J: TRBJ2-3
size: .
D: .
DNA: TGTGCCAGCAGTGAATCAGGGGTTCGCACAGATACGCAGTATTTT
CDR3: CASSESGVRTDTQYF

V: TRBV25-1
J: TRBJ1-5
size: .
D: .
DNA: TGTGCCAGCAGTGGCCTTGAGAATCAGCCCCAGCATTTT
CDR3: CASSGLENQPQHF

V: TRBV2
J: TRBJ1-5
size: .
D: TRBD1
DNA: TGTGCCAGCAGTGGAACCATCGACAGGGATAGCAATCAGCCCCAGCATTTT
CDR3: CASSGTIDRDSNQPQHF

V: TRBV11-2
J: TRBJ2-4
size: .
D: .
DNA: TGTGCCAGCAGCGAGGGTGGGTCCAAAAACATTCAGTACTTC
CDR3: CASSEGGSKNIQYF

V: TRBV28
J: TRBJ1-4
size: once
D: .
DNA: TGTGCCAGCAGTTTAGGAGGCTATACAACTAATGAAAAACTGTTTTTT
CDR3: CASSLGGYTTNEKLFF

V: TRBV10-3
J: TRBJ2-2
size: .
D: .
DNA: TGTGCCATCTCGATCCGGGCAGACAGTAGGACCGGGGAGCTGTTTTTT
CDR3: CAISIRADSRTGELFF

V: TRBV18
J: TRBJ1-4
size: .
D: TRBD1
DNA: TGTGCCAGCTCAGCCGGCCTCCCCGGGACAGGGGATGAAAAACTGTTTTTT
CDR3: CASSAGLPGTGDEKLFF

V: TRBV11-2
J: TRBJ2-1
size: .
D: TRBD2
DNA: TGTGCCAGCAGCCATGGACTAGCAACGTTCTTC
CDR3: CASSHGLATFF

V: TRBV6-1
J: TRBJ1-3
size: .
D: .
DNA: TGTGCCAGCAGTGACGCGACAGTTTTTTCCTCTGGAAACACCATATATTTT
CDR3: CASSDATVFSSGNTIYF

V: TRBV27
J: TRBJ1-1
size: .
D: .
DNA: TGTGCCAGCAGTTCCCCCATAAAGCCTGAAGCTTTCTTT
CDR3: CASSSPIKPEAFF

V: TRBV5-1
J: TRBJ2-1
size: .
D: TRBD1
DNA: TGCGCCAGCAGCCTGGGACAGGGAACCTACAATGAGCAGTTCTTC
CDR3: CASSLGQGTYNEQFF

V: TRBV27
J: TRBJ2-2
size: .
D: .
DNA: TGTGCCAGCACCTCTGGGGAGCTGTTTTTT
CDR3: CASTSGELFF

V: TRBV6-5
J: TRBJ2-7
size: .
D: TRBD2
DNA: TGTGCCAGCAGCCGGACTAGCGGCTCCTACGAGCAGTACTTC
CDR3: CASSRTSGSYEQYF

V: TRBV30
J: TRBJ1-3
size: .
D: TRBD1
DNA: TGTGCCTGGAGTAAACAGGGGGCTGGAAACACCATATATTTT
CDR3: CAWSKQGAGNTIYF

V: TRBV5-1
J: TRBJ2-5
size: .
D: TRBD1
DNA: TGCGCCAGCAGCTTGGGACAGGGGCAAGAGACCCAGTACTTC
CDR3: CASSLGQGQETQYF

V: TRBV6-4
J: TRBJ2-1
size: few
D: .
DNA: TGTGCCAGCAGTGACTCTCCGGGTACCGTCTACAATGAGCAGTTCTTC
CDR3: CASSDSPGTVYNEQFF

V: TRBV5-1
J: TRBJ1-1
size: few
D: .
DNA: TGCGCCAGCAGCTTGAGGGGTGAGGCTGAAGCTTTCTTT
CDR3: CASSLRGEAEAFF

V: TRBV4-1
J: TRBJ1-4
size: .
D: .
DNA: TGCGCCAGCAGTAAAACAACTAATGAAAAACTGTTTTTT
CDR3: CASSKTTNEKLFF

V: TRBV7-8
J: TRBJ2-7
size: .
D: .
DNA: TGTGCCAGCAGCTTAGACCCCGTCTGGACAGGGACTACCTACGAGCAGTACTTC
CDR3: CASSLDPVWTGTTYEQYF